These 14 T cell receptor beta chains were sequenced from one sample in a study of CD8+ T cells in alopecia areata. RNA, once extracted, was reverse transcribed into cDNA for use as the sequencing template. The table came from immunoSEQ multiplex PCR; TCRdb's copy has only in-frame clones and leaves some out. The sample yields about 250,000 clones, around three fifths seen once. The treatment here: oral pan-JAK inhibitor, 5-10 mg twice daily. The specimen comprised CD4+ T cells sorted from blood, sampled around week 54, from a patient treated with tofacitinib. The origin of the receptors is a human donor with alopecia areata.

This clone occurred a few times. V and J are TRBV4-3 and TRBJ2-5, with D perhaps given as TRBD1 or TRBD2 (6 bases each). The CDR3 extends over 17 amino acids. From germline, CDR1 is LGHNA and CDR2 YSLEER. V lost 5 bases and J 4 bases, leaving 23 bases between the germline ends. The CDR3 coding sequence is TGCGCCAGCAGCTCCCTGGCAGGGGTTTCGGGGGTAGAGACCCAGTACTTC. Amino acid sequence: CASSSLAGVSGVETQYF.

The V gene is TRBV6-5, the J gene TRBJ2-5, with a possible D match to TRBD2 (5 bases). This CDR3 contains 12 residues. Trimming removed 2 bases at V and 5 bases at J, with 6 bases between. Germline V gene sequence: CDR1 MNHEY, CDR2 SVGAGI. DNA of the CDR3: TGTGCCAGCAGTTACGGACTGGAGACCCAGTACTTC. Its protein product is CASSYGLETQYF.

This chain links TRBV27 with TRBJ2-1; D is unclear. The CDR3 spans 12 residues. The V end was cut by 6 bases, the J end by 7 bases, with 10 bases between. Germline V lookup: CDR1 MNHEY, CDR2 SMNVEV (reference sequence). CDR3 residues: CASSDYRNEQFF. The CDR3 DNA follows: TGTGCCAGCAGCGATTACAGAAATGAGCAGTTCTTC.

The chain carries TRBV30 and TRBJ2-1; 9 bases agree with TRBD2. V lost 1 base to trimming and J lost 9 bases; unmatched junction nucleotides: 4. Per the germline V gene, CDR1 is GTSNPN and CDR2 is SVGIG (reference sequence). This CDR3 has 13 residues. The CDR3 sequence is CAWSARGGSEQFF. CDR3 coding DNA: TGTGCCTGGAGTGCGCGGGGGGGCAGTGAGCAGTTCTTC.

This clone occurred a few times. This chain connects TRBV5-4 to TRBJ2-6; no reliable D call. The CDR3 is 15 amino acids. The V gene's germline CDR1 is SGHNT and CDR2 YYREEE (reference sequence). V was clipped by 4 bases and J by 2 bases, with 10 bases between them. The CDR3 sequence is CASSPPVAGANVLTF. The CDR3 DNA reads TGTGCCAGCAGCCCCCCCGTTGCTGGGGCCAACGTCCTGACTTTC.

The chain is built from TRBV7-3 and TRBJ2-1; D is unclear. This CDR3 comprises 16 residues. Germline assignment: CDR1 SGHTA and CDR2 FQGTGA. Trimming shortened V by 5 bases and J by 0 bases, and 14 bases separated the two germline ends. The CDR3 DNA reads TGTGCCAGCAGCCCTATAGCAAGTAGCTCCTACAATGAGCAGTTCTTC. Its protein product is CASSPIASSSYNEQFF. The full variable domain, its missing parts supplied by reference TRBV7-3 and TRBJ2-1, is GAGVSQTPSNKVTEKGKYVELRCDPISGHTALYWYRQSLGQGPEFLIYFQGTGAADDSGLPNDRFFAVRPEGSVSTLKIQRTERGDSAVYLCASSPIASSSYNEQFFGPGTRLTVL.

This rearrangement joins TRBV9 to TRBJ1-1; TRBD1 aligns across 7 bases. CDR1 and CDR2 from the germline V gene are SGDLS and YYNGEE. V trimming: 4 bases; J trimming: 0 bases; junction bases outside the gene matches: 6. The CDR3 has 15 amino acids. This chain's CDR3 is CASSSRTGLNTEAFF. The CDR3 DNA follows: TGTGCCAGCAGCTCCCGGACAGGCCTGAACACTGAAGCTTTCTTT. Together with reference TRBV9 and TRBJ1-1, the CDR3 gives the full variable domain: DSGVTQTPKHLITATGQRVTLRCSPRSGDLSVYWYQQSLDQGLQFLIQYYNGEERAKGNILERFSAQQFPDLHSELNLSSLELGDSALYFCASSSRTGLNTEAFFGQGTRLTVV.

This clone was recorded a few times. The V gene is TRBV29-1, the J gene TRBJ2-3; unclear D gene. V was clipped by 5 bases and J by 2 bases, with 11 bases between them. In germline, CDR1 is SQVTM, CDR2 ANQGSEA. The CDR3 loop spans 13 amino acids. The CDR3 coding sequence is TGCAGCGTTAGGGCAGAAATCACAGATACGCAGTATTTT. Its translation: CSVRAEITDTQYF.

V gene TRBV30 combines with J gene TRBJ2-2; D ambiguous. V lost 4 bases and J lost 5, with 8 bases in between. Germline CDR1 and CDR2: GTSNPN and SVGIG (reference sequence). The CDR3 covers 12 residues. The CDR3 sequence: CAWTGQTGELFF. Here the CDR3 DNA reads TGTGCCTGGACGGGCCAGACCGGGGAGCTGTTTTTT.

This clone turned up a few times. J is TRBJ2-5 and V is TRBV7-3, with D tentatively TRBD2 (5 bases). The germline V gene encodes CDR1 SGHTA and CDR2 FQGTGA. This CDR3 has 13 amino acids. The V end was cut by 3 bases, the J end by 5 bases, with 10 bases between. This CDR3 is CASSLKRGETQYF. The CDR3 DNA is TGTGCCAGCAGCTTGAAACGCGGGGAGACCCAGTACTTC.

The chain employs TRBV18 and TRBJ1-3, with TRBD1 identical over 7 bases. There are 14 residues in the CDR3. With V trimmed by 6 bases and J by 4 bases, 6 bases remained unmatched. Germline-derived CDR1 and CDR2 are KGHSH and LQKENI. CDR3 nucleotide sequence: TGTGCCAGCTCCCAACAGGGGTACGGAAACACCATATATTTT. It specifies CASSQQGYGNTIYF.

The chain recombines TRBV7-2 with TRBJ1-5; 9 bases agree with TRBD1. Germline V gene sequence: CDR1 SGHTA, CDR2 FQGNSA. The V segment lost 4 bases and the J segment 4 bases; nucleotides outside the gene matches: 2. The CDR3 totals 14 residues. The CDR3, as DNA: TGTGCCAGCAGCTCCGGGACAGGGAATCAGCCCCAGCATTTT. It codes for CASSSGTGNQPQHF. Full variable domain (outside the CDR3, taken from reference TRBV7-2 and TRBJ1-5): GAGVSQSPSNKVTEKGKDVELRCDPISGHTALYWYRQSLGQGLEFLIYFQGNSAPDKSGLPSDRFSAERTGGSVSTLTIQRTQQEDSAVYLCASSSGTGNQPQHFGDGTRLSIL.

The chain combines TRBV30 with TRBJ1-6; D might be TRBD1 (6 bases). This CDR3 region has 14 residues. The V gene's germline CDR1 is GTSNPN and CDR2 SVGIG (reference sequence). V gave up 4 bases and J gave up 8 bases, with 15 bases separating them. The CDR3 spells CAWIKQGTDSPLHF. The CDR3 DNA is TGTGCCTGGATAAAACAGGGAACGGATTCACCCCTCCACTTT.

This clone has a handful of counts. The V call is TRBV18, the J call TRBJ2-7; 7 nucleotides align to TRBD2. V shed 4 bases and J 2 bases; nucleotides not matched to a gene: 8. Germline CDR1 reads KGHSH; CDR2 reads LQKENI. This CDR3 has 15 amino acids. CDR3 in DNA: TGTGCCAGCTCACTGGCGGGGGATCCGGCCTACGAGCAGTACTTC. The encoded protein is CASSLAGDPAYEQYF.